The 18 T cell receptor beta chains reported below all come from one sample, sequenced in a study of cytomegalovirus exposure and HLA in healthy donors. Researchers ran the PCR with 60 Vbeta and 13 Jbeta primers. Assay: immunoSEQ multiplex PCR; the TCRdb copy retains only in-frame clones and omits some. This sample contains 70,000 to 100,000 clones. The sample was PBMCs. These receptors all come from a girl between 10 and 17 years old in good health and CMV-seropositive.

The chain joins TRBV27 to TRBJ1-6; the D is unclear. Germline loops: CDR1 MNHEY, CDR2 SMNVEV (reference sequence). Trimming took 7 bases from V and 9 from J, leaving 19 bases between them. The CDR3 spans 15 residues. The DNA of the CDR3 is TGTGCCAGCACCCCGGGCGGTTTCGGGATTTCACCCCTCCACTTT. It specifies CASTPGGFGISPLHF.

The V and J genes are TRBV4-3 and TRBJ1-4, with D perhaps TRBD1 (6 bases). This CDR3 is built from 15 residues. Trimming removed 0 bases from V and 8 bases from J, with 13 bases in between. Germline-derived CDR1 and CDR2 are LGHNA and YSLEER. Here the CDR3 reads CASSQEGRGREKLFF. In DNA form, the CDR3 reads TGCGCCAGCAGCCAAGAAGGCAGGGGAAGGGAAAAACTGTTTTTT.

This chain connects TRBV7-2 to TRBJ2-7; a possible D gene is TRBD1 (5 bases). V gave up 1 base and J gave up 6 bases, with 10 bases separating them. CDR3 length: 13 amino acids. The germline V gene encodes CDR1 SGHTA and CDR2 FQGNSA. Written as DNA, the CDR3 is TGTGCCAGCAGCTTAGATGGGGCCGGCGAGCAGTACGTC. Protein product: CASSLDGAGEQYV.

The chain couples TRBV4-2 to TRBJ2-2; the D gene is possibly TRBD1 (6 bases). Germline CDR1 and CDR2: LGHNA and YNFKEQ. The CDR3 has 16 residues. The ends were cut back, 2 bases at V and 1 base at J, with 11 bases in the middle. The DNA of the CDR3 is TGTGCCAGCAGCCAATCGACAGGCCTGAACACCGGGGAGCTGTTTTTT. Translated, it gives CASSQSTGLNTGELFF.

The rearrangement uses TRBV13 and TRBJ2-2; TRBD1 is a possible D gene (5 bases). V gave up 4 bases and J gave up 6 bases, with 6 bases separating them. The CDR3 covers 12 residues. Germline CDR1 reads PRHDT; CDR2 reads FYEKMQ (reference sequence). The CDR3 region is CASSSRAGELFF. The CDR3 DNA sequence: TGTGCCAGCAGCTCCAGGGCCGGGGAGCTGTTTTTT.

CDR3 region: CASSLWATPGAFF. In nucleotides, the CDR3 is TGTGCCAGCAGCTTGTGGGCCACCCCGGGGGCTTTCTTT. The chain links TRBV5-8 to TRBJ1-1; D remains ambiguous. CDR1 is SGHTS and CDR2 is YDEGEE in the germline V gene. Between the trimmed V and J ends, which lost 1 base and 11 bases, there was a span of 15 bases. This CDR3 comprises 13 residues.

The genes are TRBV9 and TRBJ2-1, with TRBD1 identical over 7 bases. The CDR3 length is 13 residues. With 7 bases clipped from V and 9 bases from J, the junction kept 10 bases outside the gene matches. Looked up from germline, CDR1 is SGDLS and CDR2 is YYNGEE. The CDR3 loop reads CASSGTEVGEQFF. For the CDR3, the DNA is TGTGCCAGCTCCGGGACAGAGGTTGGTGAGCAGTTCTTC.

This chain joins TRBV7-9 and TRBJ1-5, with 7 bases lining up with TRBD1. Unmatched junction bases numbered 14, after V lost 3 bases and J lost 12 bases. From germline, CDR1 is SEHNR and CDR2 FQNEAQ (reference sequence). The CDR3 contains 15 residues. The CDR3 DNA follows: TGTGCCAGCAGCTTGGTAGGACAGGAGGGCTCGCGCCAGCATTTT. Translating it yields CASSLVGQEGSRQHF. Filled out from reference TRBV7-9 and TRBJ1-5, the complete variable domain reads DTGVSQNPRHKITKRGQNVTFRCDPISEHNRLYWYRQTLGQGPEFLTYFQNEAQLEKSRLLSDRFSAERPKGSFSTLEIQRTEQGDSAMYLCASSLVGQEGSRQHFGDGTRLSIL.

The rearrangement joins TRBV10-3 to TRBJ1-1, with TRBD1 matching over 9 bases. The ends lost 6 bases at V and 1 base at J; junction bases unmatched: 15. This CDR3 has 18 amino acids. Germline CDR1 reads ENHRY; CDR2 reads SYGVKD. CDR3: CAIRGLQGAQSTNTEAFF. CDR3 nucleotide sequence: TGTGCCATCAGAGGGTTACAGGGGGCCCAAAGTACGAACACTGAAGCTTTCTTT.

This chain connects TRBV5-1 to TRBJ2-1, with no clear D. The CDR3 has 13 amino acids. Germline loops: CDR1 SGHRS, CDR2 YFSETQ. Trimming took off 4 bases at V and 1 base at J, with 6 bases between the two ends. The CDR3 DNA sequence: TGCGCCAGCAGCCCCCAATCCTACAATGAGCAGTTCTTC. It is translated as CASSPQSYNEQFF.

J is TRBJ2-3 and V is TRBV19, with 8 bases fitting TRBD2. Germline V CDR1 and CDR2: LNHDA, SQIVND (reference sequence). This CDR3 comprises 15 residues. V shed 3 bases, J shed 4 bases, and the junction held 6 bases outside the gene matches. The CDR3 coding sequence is TGTGCCAGTAGTATGACTAGCGTAGGGGCAGATACGCAGTATTTT. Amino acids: CASSMTSVGADTQYF.

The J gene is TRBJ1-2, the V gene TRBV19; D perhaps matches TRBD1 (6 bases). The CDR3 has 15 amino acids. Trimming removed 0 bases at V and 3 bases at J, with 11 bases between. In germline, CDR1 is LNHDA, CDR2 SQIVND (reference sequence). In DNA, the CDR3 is TGTGCCAGTAGTATAGACGCGGACAGCTACTATGGCTACACCTTC. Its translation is CASSIDADSYYGYTF.

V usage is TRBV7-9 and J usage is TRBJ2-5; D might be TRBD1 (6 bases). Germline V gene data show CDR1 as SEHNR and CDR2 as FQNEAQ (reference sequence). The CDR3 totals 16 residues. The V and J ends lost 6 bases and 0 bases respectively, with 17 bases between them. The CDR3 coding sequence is TGTGCCAGCAGGCCAACAGGGACCCTTAACCAAGAGACCCAGTACTTC. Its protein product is CASRPTGTLNQETQYF.

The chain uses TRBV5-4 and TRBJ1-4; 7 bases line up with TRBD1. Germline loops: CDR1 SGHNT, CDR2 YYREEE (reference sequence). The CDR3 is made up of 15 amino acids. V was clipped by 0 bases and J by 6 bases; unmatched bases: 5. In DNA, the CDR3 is TGTGCCAGCAGCTTGGGCTCTGGGACAGATGAAAAACTGTTTTTT. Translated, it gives CASSLGSGTDEKLFF. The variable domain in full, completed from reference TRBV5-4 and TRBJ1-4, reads ETGVTQSPTHLIKTRGQQVTLRCSSQSGHNTVSWYQQALGQGPQFIFQYYREEENGRGNFPPRFSGLQFPNYSSELNVNALELDDSALYLCASSLGSGTDEKLFFGSGTQLSVL.

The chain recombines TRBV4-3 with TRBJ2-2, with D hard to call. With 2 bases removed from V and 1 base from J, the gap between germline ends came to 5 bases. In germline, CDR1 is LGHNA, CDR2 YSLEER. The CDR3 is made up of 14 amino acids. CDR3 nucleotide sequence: TGCGCCAGCAGCCAATACAGGAACACCGGGGAGCTGTTTTTT. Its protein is CASSQYRNTGELFF.

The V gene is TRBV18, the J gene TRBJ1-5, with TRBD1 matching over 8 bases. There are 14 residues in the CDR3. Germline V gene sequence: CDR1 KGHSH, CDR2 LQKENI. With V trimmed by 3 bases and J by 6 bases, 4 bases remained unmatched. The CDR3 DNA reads TGTGCCAGCTCACCGGGAGGACAGGGTCAGCCCCAGCATTTT. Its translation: CASSPGGQGQPQHF.

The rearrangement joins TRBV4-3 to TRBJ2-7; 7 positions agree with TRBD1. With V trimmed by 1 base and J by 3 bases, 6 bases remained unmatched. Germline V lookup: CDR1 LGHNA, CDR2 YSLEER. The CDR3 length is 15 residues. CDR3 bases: TGCGCCAGCAGCCAAGTCCGGACAGGTCTCTACGAGCAGTACTTC. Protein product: CASSQVRTGLYEQYF.

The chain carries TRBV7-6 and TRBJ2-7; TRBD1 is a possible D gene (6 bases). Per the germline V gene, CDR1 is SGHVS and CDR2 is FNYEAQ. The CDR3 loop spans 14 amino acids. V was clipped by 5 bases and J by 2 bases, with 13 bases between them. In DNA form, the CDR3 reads TGTGCCAGCAGCGAGAGACAGGAGGCCTACGAGCAGTACTTC. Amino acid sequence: CASSERQEAYEQYF.